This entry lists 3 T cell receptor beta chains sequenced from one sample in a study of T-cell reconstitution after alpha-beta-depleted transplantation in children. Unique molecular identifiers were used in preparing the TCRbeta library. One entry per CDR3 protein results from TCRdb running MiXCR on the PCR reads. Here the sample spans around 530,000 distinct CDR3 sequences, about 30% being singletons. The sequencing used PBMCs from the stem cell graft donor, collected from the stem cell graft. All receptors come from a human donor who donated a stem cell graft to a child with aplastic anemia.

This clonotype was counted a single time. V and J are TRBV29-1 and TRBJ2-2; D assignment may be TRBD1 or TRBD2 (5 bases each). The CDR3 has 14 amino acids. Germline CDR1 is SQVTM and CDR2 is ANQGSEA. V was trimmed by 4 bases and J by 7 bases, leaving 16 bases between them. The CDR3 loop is CSVGPGPTYGELFF. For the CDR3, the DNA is TGCAGCGTTGGACCGGGACCAACTTACGGGGAGCTGTTTTTT.

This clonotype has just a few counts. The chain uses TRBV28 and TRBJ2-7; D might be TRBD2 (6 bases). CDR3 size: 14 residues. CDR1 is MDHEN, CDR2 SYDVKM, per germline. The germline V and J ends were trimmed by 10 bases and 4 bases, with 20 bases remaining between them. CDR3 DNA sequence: TGTGCCATCACGACCGGGACTGTTCGATACGAGCAGTACTTC. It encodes CAITTGTVRYEQYF.

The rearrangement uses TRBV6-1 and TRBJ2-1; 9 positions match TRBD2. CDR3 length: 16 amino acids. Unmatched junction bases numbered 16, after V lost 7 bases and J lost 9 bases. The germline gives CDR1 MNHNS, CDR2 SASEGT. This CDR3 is CASNKLAGQRSVEQFF. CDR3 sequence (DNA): TGTGCCAGCAACAAACTAGCGGGCCAACGAAGCGTTGAGCAGTTCTTC.